These T cell receptor beta chains were read from a single sample in a study of T-cell reconstitution after alpha-beta-depleted transplantation in children. TCRdb reprocessed the PCR reads via MiXCR and lists one record per CDR3 protein. In the table there are a few hundred thousand distinct CDR3 sequences, 10% of which are singletons. This sample comprised PBMCs from the stem cell graft donor, obtained from the stem cell graft. The source of these receptors is a human donor who donated a stem cell graft to a child with acute lymphoblastic leukemia. Both conserved end residues are part of each CDR3. A D gene is named only where the DNA matches it firmly. A row's size may be missing; if present it is once, few, many or a size class.

J	size	D	V	CDR3	DNA
TRBJ1-1	-	-	TRBV5-1	CASSLDGGTEAFF	TGCGCCAGCAGCTTGGATGGAGGGACTGAAGCTTTCTTT
TRBJ2-2	-	-	TRBV5-6	CASSFTGRNTGELFF	TGTGCCAGCAGCTTTACGGGGCGGAACACCGGGGAGCTGTTTTTT
TRBJ1-5	few	TRBD1	TRBV28	CASSPGQGGLTQGQPQHF	TGTGCCAGCAGTCCGGGACAGGGAGGCCTCACGCAAGGACAGCCCCAGCATTTT
TRBJ2-7	few	TRBD2	TRBV20-1	CSARTASGTYEQYF	TGCAGTGCTAGAACTGCTAGCGGGACCTACGAGCAGTACTTC
TRBJ2-7	few	TRBD2	TRBV20-1	CSATPGTTYGQYF	TGCAGTGCTACCCCCGGGACTACCTACGGGCAGTACTTC
TRBJ2-6	-	-	TRBV9	CASSVVDRSSGANVLTF	TGTGCCAGCAGCGTAGTAGACAGGAGCTCTGGGGCCAACGTCCTGACTTTC
TRBJ1-2	many	-	TRBV27	CASSLSWATGDSYGYTF	TGTGCCAGCAGTTTATCTTGGGCGACCGGAGATTCCTATGGCTACACCTTC
TRBJ2-1	many	TRBD2	TRBV5-1	CASTASGSSYNEQFF	TGCGCCAGCACGGCTAGCGGAAGCTCCTACAATGAGCAGTTCTTC
TRBJ2-1	many	TRBD1	TRBV12-3/TRBV12-4	CASSTGGIYNEQFF	TGTGCCAGCAGTACAGGGGGGATCTACAATGAGCAGTTCTTC
TRBJ2-1	-	-	TRBV4-3	CASSQDPPPSGGEQFF	TGCGCCAGCAGCCAAGATCCCCCTCCGTCCGGCGGTGAGCAGTTCTTC
TRBJ2-2	-	-	TRBV20-1	CSASPVSGHTGELFF	TGCAGTGCTAGCCCCGTTAGCGGCCACACCGGGGAGCTGTTTTTT
TRBJ2-3	-	-	TRBV20-1	CSARDLAGDTQYF	TGCAGTGCTAGAGACCTAGCTGGAGATACGCAGTATTTT
TRBJ2-7	few	-	TRBV4-1	CASSQSDQDSRAALSYEQYF	TGCGCCAGCAGCCAAAGCGACCAGGATTCGAGGGCAGCGCTATCCTACGAGCAGTACTTC
TRBJ2-7	few	-	TRBV6-2/TRBV6-3	CASSGGAALEDEQYF	TGTGCCAGCAGTGGAGGGGCAGCCCTTGAAGACGAGCAGTACTTC
TRBJ2-3	-	TRBD2	TRBV6-5	CASRAGGSTDTQYF	TGTGCCAGCAGGGCGGGAGGGTCGACAGATACGCAGTATTTT
TRBJ2-2	-	TRBD1	TRBV6-2/TRBV6-3	CASTRGYTGELFF	TGTGCCAGCACCAGGGGGTACACCGGGGAGCTGTTTTTT
TRBJ1-1	few	TRBD1	TRBV30	CAWSRGREAFF	TGTGCCTGGAGTAGGGGGCGTGAAGCTTTCTTT
TRBJ1-5	-	-	TRBV19	CASSNRDFGNQPQHF	TGTGCCAGTAGCAACAGGGACTTTGGCAATCAGCCCCAGCATTTT
TRBJ1-2	-	TRBD1	TRBV27	CASSPDLGQGNYGYTF	TGTGCCAGCAGTCCAGACCTAGGACAGGGCAACTATGGCTACACCTTC
TRBJ2-2	-	-	TRBV11-1	CASTRTPAKAGELFF	TGTGCCAGCACCCGAACCCCGGCCAAGGCCGGGGAGCTGTTTTTT